This T cell receptor beta chain appears in the sequencing data of a study of CD8 T cells in ankylosing spondylitis. Study-level findings and limits: Disease-associated clones were reportedly significantly overrepresented in matched ankylosing spondylitis synovial fluid. There was a TCR beta motif, made of several highly homologous variants, that appeared characteristic of ankylosing spondylitis blood.

This CDR3 region has 15 residues. V was pared by 3 bases and J by 0 bases, with 8 bases between. In this sample, this clonotype turned up many times. The antigen is not known. Using quantitative 5'-RACE with molecular barcodes, the authors made TCR beta libraries. TCRdb used MiXCR to reprocess the 5' RACE reads, holding one entry per CDR3 protein. The data show some 150,000 distinct CDR3 sequences, roughly an eighth seen once. The rearrangement uses TRBV12-3 or TRBV12-4 and TRBJ2-2; no firm D call. The receptor comes from a female donor with ankylosing spondylitis or in good health (not recorded which). The specimen sequenced was blood, either unsorted or a sorted T cell fraction (not recorded which). The CDR3 nucleotides read TGTGCCAGCAGTTTGCCCCAAGCGAACACCGGGGAGCTGTTTTTT. Translated, it gives CASSLPQANTGELFF.